This T cell receptor beta chain stems from a study of blood T cells in healthy people across ages. Looked up from germline, CDR1 is DFQATT and CDR2 is SNEGSKA (reference sequence). This CDR3 comprises 17 residues. The J segment lost 7 bases and the V segment lost 1 base, leaving 10 bases of the junction unmatched. The second PCR ran roughly 7 to 12 cycles with a sample-barcoded 5' primer and J-beta primers. TCRdb reanalysed the 5' RACE reads using MiXCR and keeps one entry per CDR3 protein. The sample lists about 900,000 distinct CDR3 sequences, 55% to 65% occurring once. Findings of the study overall: The percentage of naive T cells correlated strongly with TCR beta diversity.

This clonotype was seen a handful of times. Its antigen is as yet unknown. The source is a man aged 30 to 39 in good health. The sequencing sample was made of blood. The V gene is TRBV20-1, the J gene TRBJ1-4; 12 positions agree with TRBD1. CDR3 loop: CSARGGTGGELGEKLFF. The CDR3 bases are TGCAGTGCTAGAGGGGGGACAGGGGGCGAGTTAGGTGAAAAACTGTTTTTT.